This T cell receptor (beta chain) is drawn from a study of T cell responses to AZD1222 COVID-19 vaccine. Study-wide results and caveats: Nearly half of spike-specific TCRs reportedly target variant regions that are unmutated in the B.1.351 and B.1.1.7 variants. Clonal diversity was possibly underestimated; the donors were predominantly white British and more often female. Spike-specific TCR depth and breadth grew after two AZD1222 doses.

The germline V gene encodes CDR1 SGHAT and CDR2 FQNNGV. Between the trimmed V and J ends, which lost 5 bases and 1 base, there was a span of 15 bases. This CDR3 spans 15 amino acids. As concerns this clone: Its antigen is not known.

Assay used: immunoSEQ multiplex PCR; TCRdb lists only in-frame clones, some missing. This repertoire shows about 120,000 clones, about 92% found once; its top ten account for 5%. The specimen was peripheral blood, collected 28 days after the second AZD1222 dose. V is TRBV11-2 and J is TRBJ2-7; a weak D match, TRBD1 (7 bases). This sequence originates from an adult who received the AZD1222 COVID-19 vaccine. CDR3 amino acids: CASSEEGAGSYEQYF. For the CDR3, the DNA is TGTGCCAGCAGCGAGGAGGGGGCTGGGTCCTACGAGCAGTACTTC.